Presented here are 20 T cell receptor beta chains from one specimen sequenced in a study of T cell responses to AZD1222 COVID-19 vaccine. Profiling relied on immunoSEQ multiplex PCR, and the TCRdb table lists in-frame clones only, not all of them. The sample includes 90,000 to 100,000 clones, 88% seen only once; the top ten take less than 3%. This specimen consisted of peripheral blood, obtained on day 0 of AZD1222 vaccination. Every receptor here comes from an adult in good health.

The gene calls are TRBV7-3 and TRBJ2-1, with D unresolved. Germline CDR1 is SGHTA and CDR2 is FQGTGA. The CDR3 consists of 12 residues. V was pared by 5 bases and J by 6 bases, with 8 bases between. CDR3 DNA: TGTGCCAGCAGCCGTAGGGCCAATGAGCAGTTCTTC. Its translation is CASSRRANEQFF.

J is TRBJ1-5 and V is TRBV7-9; D unresolved. The germline V gene has CDR1 SEHNR and CDR2 FQNEAQ (reference sequence). Trimming removed 3 bases from V and 5 bases from J, with 5 bases in between. There are 12 residues in the CDR3. CDR3 residues: CASSLDHQPQHF. The CDR3 DNA reads TGTGCCAGCAGCTTGGACCATCAGCCCCAGCATTTT.

V gene TRBV24-1 combines with J gene TRBJ1-5; 8 nucleotides match TRBD1. The V and J ends lost 3 bases and 6 bases, in that order; junction bases with no gene match: 6. Germline V gene data show CDR1 as KGHDR and CDR2 as SFDVKD. There are 15 residues in the CDR3. The CDR3 nucleotides read TGTGCCACCAGTGATAGGACAGGGCACGGTCAGCCCCAGCATTTT. It yields the protein CATSDRTGHGQPQHF.

CDR3 sequence reads: CASSINRGLNGYTF. As DNA, the CDR3 is TGTGCCAGTAGCATTAACAGGGGGCTGAATGGCTACACCTTC. This sequence joins TRBV19 and TRBJ1-2, with 9 positions matching TRBD1. CDR1 is LNHDA and CDR2 is SQIVND in the germline V gene (reference sequence). Germline trimming cut 6 bases from V and 6 bases from J; bases unmatched to any gene: 8. The CDR3 covers 14 residues.

V usage is TRBV19 and J usage is TRBJ2-1, with unresolved D. Germline CDR1 is LNHDA and CDR2 is SQIVND (reference sequence). The V end lost 2 bases, the J end lost 4 bases, and 21 bases lay between the germline ends. CDR3 size: 18 residues. CDR3 nucleotide sequence: TGTGCCAGTAGTATAAAGGGAACATTACCACCACTATACAATGAGCAGTTCTTC. It encodes CASSIKGTLPPLYNEQFF.

The rearrangement links TRBV7-3 to TRBJ2-2; 9 bases are a match to TRBD2. V gave up 5 bases and J gave up 7 bases; unmatched junction bases: 14. Germline CDR1 SGHTA, CDR2 FQGTGA. This CDR3 is 17 amino acids long. In nucleotides, the CDR3 is TGTGCCAGCAGCCCGCACTCGTCAGCGGGAGGAGGCGGGGAGCTGTTTTTT. This codes for CASSPHSSAGGGGELFF.

The chain employs TRBV3-1 (or the pseudogene TRBV3-2) and TRBJ2-7; D not resolved. This CDR3 has 12 amino acids. Germline lookup yields CDR1 LGHDT and CDR2 YNNKEL (reference sequence). V was shortened by 3 bases and J by 1 base, with 4 bases between the two germline ends. CDR3 loop: CASSQGSYEQYF. DNA of the CDR3: TGTGCCAGCAGCCAGGGTTCCTACGAGCAGTACTTC.

The chain combines TRBV4-2 with TRBJ2-2; TRBD2 matches 9 bases. V lost 2 bases, J lost 8 bases, and 12 bases stayed unmatched. The germline gives CDR1 LGHNA, CDR2 YNFKEQ. The CDR3 length is 17 residues. In nucleotides, the CDR3 is TGTGCCAGCAGCCAAAGGGGGCGGGAGGGCCTAGGTGGGGAGCTGTTTTTT. Amino acid sequence: CASSQRGREGLGGELFF.

The rearrangement joins TRBV19 to TRBJ1-1; no definite D call. The germline gives CDR1 LNHDA, CDR2 SQIVND (reference sequence). The CDR3 is 13 residues long. V lost 8 bases and J 1 base, leaving 11 bases between the germline ends. Here the CDR3 reads CASANGWNTEAFF. Written as DNA, the CDR3 is TGTGCCAGTGCTAACGGGTGGAACACTGAAGCTTTCTTT.

V gene TRBV2 combines with J gene TRBJ2-1, with 7 bases that match TRBD1. The junction had 8 bases not matched to a gene; V was cut back by 1 base and J by 2 bases. This CDR3 has 17 amino acids. The germline V gene encodes CDR1 SNHLY and CDR2 FYNNEI. CDR3 in amino acids: CASSEGGTVKAYNEQFF. CDR3 DNA: TGTGCCAGCAGTGAAGGGGGGACAGTTAAAGCCTACAATGAGCAGTTCTTC.

The rearrangement links TRBV21-1 to TRBJ1-3; the D segment call TRBD1 is taken from the table without a DNA check. TRBV21-1 is designated a pseudogene. The CDR3 has 16 residues. The CDR3 loop is CASSTRQGRSGNTIYF. For the CDR3, the DNA is TGTGCCAGCAGCACGCGACAGGGCAGATCTGGAAACACCATATATTTT.

The chain combines TRBV5-1 with TRBJ2-1, with 7 nucleotides matching TRBD2. The junction had 10 bases not matched to a gene; V was cut back by 4 bases and J by 0 bases. The CDR3 has 17 residues. The germline V gene encodes CDR1 SGHRS and CDR2 YFSETQ. The CDR3 coding sequence is TGCGCCAGCAGCCCGGAACTAGCGCCGAGCTCCTACAATGAGCAGTTCTTC. Translation gives CASSPELAPSSYNEQFF.

This sequence joins TRBV29-1 and TRBJ2-7; D gene ambiguous. The V gene lost 7 bases and the J gene lost 4 bases, with 2 bases spanning the gap. From germline, CDR1 is SQVTM and CDR2 ANQGSEA. This CDR3 comprises 8 residues. The CDR3 is CSAYEQYF. CDR3 DNA: TGCAGCGCATACGAGCAGTACTTC.

The rearrangement uses TRBV27 and TRBJ2-4, with D possibly TRBD2 on 6 matching bases. V was trimmed by 5 bases and J by 3 bases, leaving 14 bases between them. This CDR3 has 15 amino acids. Germline V gene sequence: CDR1 MNHEY, CDR2 SMNVEV (reference sequence). CDR3 loop: CASSAGTYGKNIQYF. CDR3 DNA sequence: TGTGCCAGCAGTGCCGGGACTTATGGCAAAAACATTCAGTACTTC.

The genes are TRBV5-1 and TRBJ2-1; 9 bases line up with TRBD1. V was pared by 4 bases and J by 0 bases, with 5 bases of the junction left unmatched. This CDR3 has 16 residues. Germline values: CDR1 SGHRS, CDR2 YFSETQ. The DNA of the CDR3 is TGCGCCAGCAGCCTTACAGGGGGCTTCTCCTACAATGAGCAGTTCTTC. Amino acids: CASSLTGGFSYNEQFF.

The CDR3: CASRPGQGAQEQYF. CDR3 DNA: TGTGCCAGTAGGCCGGGACAGGGGGCCCAGGAGCAGTACTTC. J is TRBJ2-7 and V is TRBV19; 12 bases match TRBD1. The V segment lost 6 bases and the J segment 7 bases; nucleotides outside the gene matches: 7. The germline V gene encodes CDR1 LNHDA and CDR2 SQIVND (reference sequence). The length of the CDR3 is 14 residues.

The chain is built from TRBV20-1 and TRBJ1-5; D unresolved. CDR1 is DFQATT and CDR2 is SNEGSKA in the germline V gene (reference sequence). The CDR3 sequence is 11 residues long. V was trimmed by 3 bases and J by 6 bases, leaving 6 bases between them. CDR3 DNA: TGCAGTGCTAGCCAGAGTCAGCCCCAGCATTTT. Translating it yields CSASQSQPQHF.

This chain links TRBV7-2 with TRBJ2-1; D is undetermined. Per germline, CDR1 SGHTA and CDR2 FQGNSA. The CDR3 is 11 residues long. The V gene lost 1 base and the J gene lost 9 bases, with 4 bases spanning the gap. The CDR3 region is CASSLVSEQFF. The CDR3, as DNA: TGTGCCAGCAGCTTAGTTTCTGAGCAGTTCTTC.

This chain uses TRBV7-2 with TRBJ1-1, with a possible D match to TRBD1 (6 bases). Deletions cut 5 bases from V and 1 base from J, with 14 bases between. The V gene's germline CDR1 is SGHTA and CDR2 FQGNSA. The CDR3 extends over 15 amino acids. CDR3 protein: CASSPRGGRNTEAFF. The CDR3 DNA reads as TGTGCCAGCAGCCCGAGGGGGGGAAGGAACACTGAAGCTTTCTTT. The whole variable domain, remainder taken from reference TRBV7-2 and TRBJ1-1, is GAGVSQSPSNKVTEKGKDVELRCDPISGHTALYWYRQSLGQGLEFLIYFQGNSAPDKSGLPSDRFSAERTGGSVSTLTIQRTQQEDSAVYLCASSPRGGRNTEAFFGQGTRLTVV.

The rearrangement uses TRBV2 and TRBJ1-6; 10 bases match TRBD1. The V segment lost 5 bases and the J segment 1 base; nucleotides outside the gene matches: 2. This CDR3 spans 16 amino acids. Per germline, CDR1 SNHLY and CDR2 FYNNEI. CDR3: CASSPDRGSYNSPLHF. CDR3 nucleotides: TGTGCCAGCAGTCCGGACAGGGGGTCCTATAATTCACCCCTCCACTTT.